This T cell receptor delta chain was retrieved from a study of γδ T cells in repeated Plasmodium falciparum infection. Study-wide context: Some Malian samples span acute malaria episodes; others come from no-transmission periods.

Vgamma9/Vdelta2+ and Vdelta2-negative gammadelta T cells were flow-sorted from PBMC for bulk sequencing. This CDR3 spans 24 amino acids. CDR1 is TSWWSYY and CDR2 is QGS in the germline V gene. V lost 11 bases, J lost 1 base, and 40 bases stayed unmatched. Both TRG and TRD chains were sequenced from each sorted sample. TCRdb reanalysed the multiplex PCR reads with CATT. The repertoire holds tens of thousands of delta-chain clones, with over 1.5% as singletons. The sequence was collected from a pool of human donors (malaria-infected and uninfected, not separated). Sequencing used gamma-delta T cells from blood. The chain uses TRDV1 and TRDJ1; TRDD2 aligns across 7 bases. The CDR3 DNA reads TGTGCTGGGGACTTAAGGCCCATTCCTACGAGAATGGGGAGGGCTTATAACTCCACCGATAAACTCATCTTT. Translated: CAGDLRPIPTRMGRAYNSTDKLIF.